Listed below are T cell receptor beta chains from one sample, sequenced in a study of blood T cell repertoires in COVID-19. Some clones are missing from TCRdb's copy, which holds only in-frame ones; the method was immunoSEQ multiplex PCR. The data contain about 280,000 clones, about 82% of them singletons. Sequencing was performed on peripheral blood. The receptors shown here come from a man in his fifties with active or convalescent COVID-19. Each CDR3 is given with its conserved first and last residue. The order of the fields is V gene, clone size, J gene, CDR3 protein. Clone size appears in some rows only: once, few, many, or a class for an expanded clone.

TRBV9	NA	TRBJ2-1	CASNRGTSDNEQFF
TRBV7-9	NA	TRBJ2-1	CASSLSRVSYNEQFF
TRBV5-1	NA	TRBJ2-5	CASSVGTSGRRETQYF
TRBV5-4	few	TRBJ2-1	CASSLTTGGDNEQFF
TRBV28	NA	TRBJ1-2	CASRIQGADYGYTF
TRBV5-6	NA	TRBJ2-5	CASSLGTTLTVQETQYF
TRBV7-9	NA	TRBJ2-3	CASSLLMDTQYF
TRBV19	NA	TRBJ1-4	CASTAGPRLNEKLFF
TRBV3-1/TRBV3-2	NA	TRBJ1-3	CASSQQGPVGNTIYF
TRBV29-1	few	TRBJ1-2	CSVDGSANYGYTF
TRBV7-3	NA	TRBJ2-1	CASSTRRLLPFGEQFF
TRBV16	NA	TRBJ2-1	CASSQAGKYNEQFF
TRBV28	NA	TRBJ1-5	CASGKQGRSNQPQHF
TRBV28	NA	TRBJ1-1	CASSTRDRPTEAFF
TRBV19	NA	TRBJ1-3	CASSIGQGGWNTIYF
TRBV5-4	NA	TRBJ2-1	CASSSRLAGADNEQFF
TRBV28	NA	TRBJ1-1	CASSRPGQGDTEAFF
TRBV7-9	NA	TRBJ1-1	CASSLILTEAFF
TRBV30	NA	TRBJ1-3	CAWSAGGYIGNTIYF
TRBV11-2	NA	TRBJ1-3	CASSLVGSGVNTIYF
TRBV18	NA	TRBJ2-2	CASSPPRGQSTGELFF
TRBV7-3	NA	TRBJ2-2	CASSHPRGREGLDTGELFF
TRBV9	NA	TRBJ2-7	CASSAQQGTLYEQYF
TRBV5-1	NA	TRBJ2-2	CASALRAGNTGELFF
TRBV19	NA	TRBJ1-5	CASSMEQIGQPQHF
TRBV10-1	NA	TRBJ2-1	CASSNVGLGPYNEQFF
TRBV5-1	NA	TRBJ2-1	CASSLEGQGGNEQFF
TRBV25-1	NA	TRBJ2-1	CASSLSGSSSYEQFF
TRBV5-5	NA	TRBJ1-2	CASSLAGTDNYGYTF
TRBV29-1	NA	TRBJ2-2	CSGRTGMAGELFF
TRBV29-1	once	TRBJ2-3	CSARSDWMQDRDTQYF
TRBV7-8	NA	TRBJ1-4	CASSLVGVTNEKLFF
TRBV9	NA	TRBJ2-2	CASSPEGDLRTGELFF
TRBV10-1	NA	TRBJ2-1	CATAMRQGGNEQFF
TRBV3-1/TRBV3-2	NA	TRBJ2-1	CASSQGLRGLAGERFNEQFF
TRBV27	once	TRBJ2-6	CASSPGTRFSGANVLTF
TRBV5-1	NA	TRBJ2-1	CASSLDRASGRSKNEQFF
TRBV7-9	NA	TRBJ2-5	CASSLGGTGQETQYF
TRBV5-1	NA	TRBJ2-7	CASSLGTSGAYEQYF
TRBV7-3	NA	TRBJ2-1	CASSLGGKTINEQFF
TRBV29-1	NA	TRBJ2-3	CSVSNSGREQYF
TRBV6-5	NA	TRBJ1-2	CASRSIGGYTF